This T cell receptor beta chain was sequenced in a study of OX40 agonist ivuxolimab in advanced cancers. Overall study context: The drug used for patients, ivuxolimab, was an agonistic anti-OX40 (CD134) antibody. Ivuxolimab was administered intravenously to patients at 0.01 to 10 mg/kg every 2 weeks. A mean age of approximately 58 years, range roughly 20 to 79, was recorded, and 80% to 90% were male.

Sequencing used immunoSEQ multiplex PCR; TCRdb keeps in-frame clones, though not all of them. The sample lists roughly 72,000 clones; 89% were seen once. J was trimmed by 4 bases and V by 1 base; bases with no gene match: 9. Germline V gene sequence: CDR1 SEHNR, CDR2 FQNEAQ (reference sequence). The CDR3 contains 17 residues. Sequencing used CD4+ or CD8+ T cells sorted from blood, obtained in a trial of the OX40 agonist ivuxolimab. The clonotype originates from an adult with an advanced solid tumor such as melanoma, head and neck, liver or kidney cancer. The genes are TRBV7-9 and TRBJ2-3, with 9 nucleotides matching TRBD1. CDR3 DNA: TGTGCCAGCAGCTTAGAGGCTCGGGACAGGGCTTCAGATACGCAGTATTTT. The encoded protein is CASSLEARDRASDTQYF.